These T cell receptor beta chains were read from a single sample in a study of draining lymph node invasion in breast cancer. TCRdb independently ran MiXCR on the bulk RNA-seq reads; one entry per CDR3 protein. Among approximately 2,500 distinct CDR3 sequences listed, about three quarters were seen once. The sample consisted of sorted memory Tregs from a lymph node. The receptors originated from a female donor with luminal breast cancer. The CDR3 runs from the conserved cysteine through the conserved F or W. Each record gives: V gene, CDR3 protein.

TRBV19,CASSLDSTDTQYF
TRBV11-2,CASSFWETQYF
TRBV5-1,CASSHYNEQFF
TRBV4-2,CASSPWERDSNEQFF
TRBV4-1,CASSQVLAGYYNEQFF
TRBV29-1,CSGSGGGYNEQFF
TRBV20-1,CSARGLAEYNEQFF
TRBV30,CAWSVGAGYTF
TRBV5-1,CASSLAGTTNEKLFF
TRBV20-1,CSARDPGNYGYTF
TRBV5-1,CASSYTYAGGPTDTQYF
TRBV7-2,CASSLDRSLAFF
TRBV14,CASSTHRAPYEQYF
TRBV6-5,CASRGTASGNTIYF
TRBV20-1,CSASRQASGISSYNEQFF
TRBV20-1,CSAREGVQPQHF